This passage covers 18 T cell receptor beta chains from one sample sequenced in a study of CD8 T cells in Susac syndrome. Random hexamers were used to reverse transcribe roughly 0.5 to 1 ug of RNA. TCRdb re-called the immunoSEQ multiplex PCR reads with MiXCR, one entry per CDR3 protein. The sample has 90,000 to 150,000 distinct CDR3 sequences, less than 95% seen once. Sequences were obtained from CD4+ T cells from PBMCs. These receptors originate from a human donor in good health.

The rearrangement joins TRBV28 to TRBJ1-1; tentative D call: TRBD1 (5 bases). This CDR3 has 14 amino acids. Looked up from germline, CDR1 is MDHEN and CDR2 is SYDVKM. The V end lost 6 bases, the J end lost 6 bases, and 17 bases lay between the germline ends. This CDR3 reads CASRTGQGRSEAFF. CDR3 sequence (DNA): TGTGCCAGCAGGACCGGCCAGGGTAGGTCTGAAGCTTTCTTT. Supplemented by reference TRBV28 and TRBJ1-1, the full variable domain reads DVKVTQSSRYLVKRTGEKVFLECVQDMDHENMFWYRQDPGLGLRLIYFSYDVKMKEKGDIPEGYSVSREKKERFSLILESASTNQTSMYLCASRTGQGRSEAFFGQGTRLTVV.

The V gene is TRBV14, the J gene TRBJ1-3; TRBD1 matches at 7 bases. The CDR3 contains 16 residues. CDR1 is SGHDN, CDR2 FVKESK, per germline. The junction had 4 bases not matched to a gene; V was cut back by 2 bases and J by 0 bases. CDR3 sequence: CASSQPDRASGNTIYF. Written as DNA, the CDR3 is TGTGCCAGCAGCCAACCAGACAGGGCCTCTGGAAACACCATATATTTT.

The chain couples TRBV19 to TRBJ2-5; TRBD2 matches 7 bases. The CDR3 runs to 18 residues. Germline loops: CDR1 LNHDA, CDR2 SQIVND (reference sequence). Germline trimming cut 0 bases from V and 2 bases from J; bases unmatched to any gene: 12. The CDR3 sequence is CASSIEAPLAGAQETQYF. DNA of the CDR3: TGTGCCAGTAGTATAGAGGCCCCCTTGGCGGGAGCTCAAGAGACCCAGTACTTC.

This rearrangement joins TRBV29-1 to TRBJ2-2; D is possibly TRBD1 (7 bases). Germline-derived CDR1 and CDR2 are SQVTM and ANQGSEA. The CDR3 loop spans 15 amino acids. V lost 3 bases and J lost 4, with 15 bases in between. In nucleotides, the CDR3 is TGCAGCGTTGACTCAGGGGGGAGGAGCACCGGGGAGCTGTTTTTT. Protein sequence: CSVDSGGRSTGELFF.

The chain combines TRBV4-1 with TRBJ2-1; TRBD2 might be the D (5 bases). Germline lookup yields CDR1 MGHRA and CDR2 YSYEKL. There are 15 residues in the CDR3. V was shortened by 0 bases and J by 5 bases, with 11 bases between the two germline ends. The CDR3 here is CASSQDGLAHNEQFF. In DNA, the CDR3 is TGCGCCAGCAGCCAAGATGGGCTAGCCCACAATGAGCAGTTCTTC.

J is TRBJ2-3 and V is TRBV28, with 9 nucleotides matching TRBD1. The CDR3 sequence is 16 residues long. With 3 bases clipped from V and 3 bases from J, the junction kept 7 bases outside the gene matches. Germline V gives CDR1 MDHEN, CDR2 SYDVKM. The CDR3 here is CASSFVTGTGTDTQYF. CDR3 coding DNA: TGTGCCAGCAGTTTTGTCACCGGGACAGGGACAGATACGCAGTATTTT.

This chain links TRBV25-1 with TRBJ1-3, with a tentative D call TRBD1 (5 bases). CDR1 is MGHDK and CDR2 is SYGVNS in the germline V gene. The CDR3 length is 14 residues. Trimming stripped 0 bases from V and 4 bases from J, with 7 bases between. The DNA of the CDR3 is TGTGCCAGCAGTGAATATTGGGGGGGAAACACCATATATTTT. This encodes CASSEYWGGNTIYF.

The rearrangement joins TRBV6-2 or TRBV6-3 to TRBJ2-3; D may be TRBD2 (6 bases). This CDR3 region has 20 residues. Deletions cut 2 bases from V and 2 bases from J, with 26 bases between. Germline assignment: CDR1 MNHEY and CDR2 SVGEGT. CDR3 region: CASSYRLDSWRAGLTDTQYF. The CDR3 bases are TGTGCCAGCAGTTACCGACTAGACTCATGGAGGGCTGGGCTCACAGATACGCAGTATTTT.

The J gene is TRBJ2-5, the V gene TRBV5-4, with D perhaps TRBD2 (7 bases). This CDR3 is 16 amino acids long. From germline, CDR1 is SGHNT and CDR2 YYREEE (reference sequence). V was pared by 0 bases and J by 4 bases, with 16 bases between. The CDR3 nucleotides are TGTGCCAGCAGCTTGGCGGGGGGCACTGGAGTAGAGACCCAGTACTTC. It specifies CASSLAGGTGVETQYF.

The chain links TRBV19 to TRBJ2-6; D might be TRBD2 (5 bases). From germline, CDR1 is LNHDA and CDR2 SQIVND (reference sequence). CDR3 size: 14 residues. The V gene lost 8 bases and the J gene lost 3 bases, with 11 bases spanning the gap. Here the CDR3 reads CASVLAGGANVLTF. The CDR3 DNA reads TGTGCCAGTGTTTTGGCGGGTGGGGCCAACGTCCTGACTTTC.

This chain links TRBV2 with TRBJ2-3; TRBD2 matches 7 bases. V lost 5 bases, J lost 3 bases, and 8 bases stayed unmatched. Germline assignment: CDR1 SNHLY and CDR2 FYNNEI. The CDR3 sequence is 15 residues long. Here the CDR3 DNA reads TGTGCCAGCAGTCCCAGCGGGATCGGTACAGATACGCAGTATTTT. It specifies CASSPSGIGTDTQYF.

This clonotype was observed once. The chain couples TRBV7-9 to TRBJ2-1; 8 bases map to TRBD1. The length of the CDR3 is 14 residues. The trim removed 0 bases at V and 6 bases at J, leaving 1 base unmatched. Germline CDR1 and CDR2: SEHNR and FQNEAQ (reference sequence). The CDR3 loop reads CASSLAGQGNEQFF. In nucleotides, the CDR3 is TGTGCCAGCAGCTTAGCTGGACAGGGCAATGAGCAGTTCTTC.

The V and J genes are TRBV28 and TRBJ2-4; D remains ambiguous. Per the germline V gene, CDR1 is MDHEN and CDR2 is SYDVKM. The CDR3 runs 12 residues. The V gene lost 5 bases and the J gene lost 8 bases, with 10 bases spanning the gap. The CDR3: CASSPTSYIQYF. The CDR3 DNA sequence: TGTGCCAGCAGTCCGACCTCATACATTCAGTACTTC.

J is TRBJ2-1 and V is TRBV6-2 or TRBV6-3; D gene uncertain. V was trimmed by 0 bases and J by 0 bases, leaving 3 bases between them. Germline CDR1 and CDR2: MNHEY and SVGEGT. This CDR3 is built from 14 residues. The CDR3, as DNA: TGTGCCAGCAGTTACTCCGGCTCCTACAATGAGCAGTTCTTC. Its translation is CASSYSGSYNEQFF.

In DNA form, the CDR3 reads TGTGCCAGCAGAACAACCTCGGGCGAAGCTTTCTTT. As protein: CASRTTSGEAFF. The chain has TRBV6-2 or TRBV6-3 and TRBJ1-1; D uncertain. From germline, CDR1 is MNHEY and CDR2 SVGEGT. CDR3 length: 12 residues. Trimming took off 6 bases at V and 8 bases at J, with 13 bases between the two ends.

The chain combines TRBV24-1 with TRBJ2-1, with TRBD2 identical over 11 bases. The junction had 1 base not matched to a gene; V was cut back by 4 bases and J by 3 bases. Germline CDR1 reads KGHDR; CDR2 reads SFDVKD. The CDR3 loop spans 15 amino acids. CDR3 loop: CATSEGTSGYNEQFF. The CDR3 region has the DNA TGTGCCACCAGTGAGGGGACTAGCGGCTACAATGAGCAGTTCTTC.

This clonotype was seen a few times. One end of the junction varies from germline; a read error may be responsible. The rearrangement links TRBV3-1 to TRBJ1-6; no definite D call. The length of the CDR3 is 13 residues. CDR1 is LGHDT and CDR2 is YNNKEL in the germline V gene (reference sequence). The CDR3 spells CASSLSMDSPLHF. As DNA, the CDR3 is TGTGCCAGCAGCCTAAGTATGGATTCCCCCCTCCACTTT.

V usage is TRBV19 and J usage is TRBJ1-1, with D possibly TRBD1 on 6 matching bases. V lost 5 bases and J lost 1, with 20 bases in between. CDR3 length: 17 amino acids. Per the germline V gene, CDR1 is LNHDA and CDR2 is SQIVND (reference sequence). In DNA, the CDR3 is TGTGCCAGTAGTCCCCGGAGGCGTACAGGGTCGAACACTGAAGCTTTCTTT. Protein product: CASSPRRRTGSNTEAFF.